The 27 T cell receptor beta chains in this list originate from one sample, sequenced in a study of T cell responses to AZD1222 COVID-19 vaccine. Profiling relied on immunoSEQ multiplex PCR, and the TCRdb table lists in-frame clones only, not all of them. The sample consists of approximately 170,000 clones, roughly nine tenths of them appearing once. Sample: peripheral blood, taken on day 0 of AZD1222 vaccination. The receptors were sampled from an adult in good health.

The rearrangement links TRBV2 to TRBJ2-1, with 7 bases identical to TRBD2. The CDR3 has 15 residues. CDR1 and CDR2 from the germline V gene are SNHLY and FYNNEI. V dropped 8 bases and J dropped 0; count of bases not matched to a gene: 7. In DNA, the CDR3 is TGTGCCAGCGCGGGACTACCCAGCTCCTACAATGAGCAGTTCTTC. Translation: CASAGLPSSYNEQFF. The variable domain in full, completed from reference TRBV2 and TRBJ2-1, reads EPEVTQTPSHQVTQMGQEVILRCVPISNHLYFYWYRQILGQKVEFLVSFYNNEISEKSEIFDDQFSVERPDGSNFTLKIRSTKLEDSAMYFCASAGLPSSYNEQFFGPGTRLTVL.

The chain combines TRBV19 with TRBJ2-3; no firm D call. The CDR3 length is 16 residues. Germline loops: CDR1 LNHDA, CDR2 SQIVND (reference sequence). Trimming shortened V by 1 base and J by 0 bases, and 11 bases separated the two germline ends. CDR3 bases: TGTGCCAGTAGTATAGCCGCCGGGTTCAGCACAGATACGCAGTATTTT. Its translation is CASSIAAGFSTDTQYF.

The chain uses TRBV7-2 and TRBJ2-5; TRBD1 matches at 9 bases. Trimming took 1 base from V and 4 from J; bases not matched to a gene: 1. This CDR3 region has 14 residues. Germline values: CDR1 SGHTA, CDR2 FQGNSA. This chain's CDR3 is CASSLDRGRETQYF. For the CDR3, the DNA is TGTGCCAGCAGCTTAGACAGGGGGCGAGAGACCCAGTACTTC.

The chain couples TRBV7-9 to TRBJ2-6; maybe TRBD1 (5 bases). The germline gives CDR1 SEHNR, CDR2 FQNEAQ (reference sequence). Trimming pared 5 bases from V and 4 bases from J, leaving 12 bases between. There are 15 residues in the CDR3. In DNA, the CDR3 is TGTGCCAGCAGCCTCAGGGCCGCGGGGGCCAACGTCCTGACTTTC. This translates into CASSLRAAGANVLTF.

V is TRBV7-9 and J is TRBJ1-1; D is undetermined. Between the trimmed V and J ends, which lost 5 bases and 6 bases, there was a span of 10 bases. Germline V gives CDR1 SEHNR, CDR2 FQNEAQ (reference sequence). This CDR3 has 12 residues. Here the CDR3 DNA reads TGTGCCAGCAGCGATACCTCCTCTGAAGCTTTCTTT. This translates into CASSDTSSEAFF.

This clone was counted a single time. The genes are TRBV4-2 and TRBJ2-1; TRBD2 matches 7 bases. In germline, CDR1 is LGHNA, CDR2 YNFKEQ. CDR3 length equals 12 residues. The J segment lost 8 bases and the V segment lost 4 bases, leaving 2 bases of the junction unmatched. The CDR3, as DNA: TGTGCCAGCAGCCCCGGGGGGTATGAGCAGTTCTTC. Translating gives CASSPGGYEQFF.

The chain has TRBV7-8 and TRBJ2-1; no firm D call. CDR1 and CDR2 from the germline V gene are SGHVS and FQNEAQ. With 5 bases removed from V and 0 bases from J, the gap between germline ends came to 11 bases. The CDR3 consists of 15 residues. CDR3 loop: CASSPIAFSYNEQFF. The DNA of the CDR3 is TGTGCCAGCAGCCCAATAGCCTTCTCCTACAATGAGCAGTTCTTC.

The chain couples TRBV6-1 to TRBJ2-5; 10 bases line up with TRBD2. V was pared by 0 bases and J by 6 bases, with 7 bases of the junction left unmatched. This CDR3 is built from 16 residues. Germline V CDR1 and CDR2: MNHNS, SASEGT. The CDR3 sequence: CASSEAVAGGLKTQYF. DNA for the CDR3: TGTGCCAGCAGTGAAGCTGTAGCGGGGGGACTTAAGACCCAGTACTTC.

The chain links TRBV19 to TRBJ2-1; 13 nucleotides agree with TRBD2. The CDR3 has 15 residues. Germline CDR1 LNHDA, CDR2 SQIVND (reference sequence). The trim removed 1 base at V and 12 bases at J, leaving 6 bases unmatched. The CDR3 reads CASSIAGTSGVWQFF. In nucleotides, the CDR3 is TGTGCCAGTAGTATAGCCGGGACTAGCGGGGTGTGGCAGTTCTTC. Full variable domain (outside the CDR3, taken from reference TRBV19 and TRBJ2-1): DGGITQSPKYLFRKEGQNVTLSCEQNLNHDAMYWYRQDPGQGLRLIYYSQIVNDFQKGDIAEGYSVSREKKESFPLTVTSAQKNPTAFYLCASSIAGTSGVWQFFGPGTRLTVL.

The chain employs TRBV30 and TRBJ1-2; 7 bases are a match to TRBD1. Germline V gene data show CDR1 as GTSNPN and CDR2 as SVGIG (reference sequence). The CDR3 totals 20 residues. The V and J ends lost 6 bases and 4 bases, in that order; junction bases with no gene match: 29. CDR3 loop: CACRDREIGKDAKGRYGYTF. Written as DNA, the CDR3 is TGTGCCTGTAGAGACAGGGAAATAGGAAAAGACGCAAAGGGACGCTATGGCTACACCTTC. The full variable domain, with the rest looked up from reference TRBV30 and TRBJ1-2, is SQTIHQWPATLVQPVGSPLSLECTVEGTSNPNLYWYRQAAGRGLQLLFYSVGIGQISSEVPQNLSASRPQDRQFILSSKKLLLSDSGFYLCACRDREIGKDAKGRYGYTFGSGTRLTVV.

CDR3 loop: CASSLAGLAMETQYF. CDR3 DNA: TGCGCCAGCAGCTTGGCCGGACTAGCAATGGAGACCCAGTACTTC. V is TRBV5-1 and J is TRBJ2-5; 8 positions match TRBD2. The CDR3 is 15 amino acids. Trimming removed 0 bases from V and 5 bases from J; junction bases left unmatched: 6. Germline loops: CDR1 SGHRS, CDR2 YFSETQ.

CDR3 in DNA: TGTGCCAGTAGTCCCTTAACTCAGGGGAACACTGAAGCTTTCTTT. Translated, it gives CASSPLTQGNTEAFF. The rearrangement links TRBV19 to TRBJ1-1; tentative D call: TRBD1 (5 bases). Looked up from germline, CDR1 is LNHDA and CDR2 is SQIVND (reference sequence). This CDR3 has 15 residues. V lost 5 bases and J lost 1, with 14 bases in between.

A few counts support this clone. The chain carries TRBV7-9 and TRBJ2-1; 12 bases line up with TRBD1. With 4 bases clipped from V and 9 bases from J, the junction kept 4 bases outside the gene matches. This CDR3 has 14 amino acids. Germline V gene data show CDR1 as SEHNR and CDR2 as FQNEAQ (reference sequence). CDR3 sequence: CASSSGTGGSEQFF. The CDR3 DNA sequence: TGTGCCAGCAGCTCCGGGACAGGGGGCAGTGAGCAGTTCTTC.

The chain uses TRBV5-1 and TRBJ2-3; TRBD2 matches 9 bases. CDR3 length: 16 residues. Trimming cost V 1 base and J 5 bases; bases outside gene matches: 8. The germline CDR1 and CDR2 sequences are SGHRS and YFSETQ. CDR3: CASSLSGGGAGDTQYF. The CDR3 nucleotides are TGCGCCAGCAGCTTGAGCGGCGGGGGGGCTGGAGATACGCAGTATTTT.

V gene TRBV5-1 combines with J gene TRBJ1-4; D gene ambiguous. CDR3 length equals 12 residues. The germline V gene has CDR1 SGHRS and CDR2 YFSETQ. The V and J ends lost 0 bases and 8 bases respectively, with 5 bases between them. CDR3 residues: CASSLAGEKLFF. The CDR3 nucleotides read TGCGCCAGCAGCTTGGCTGGAGAAAAACTGTTTTTT.

The rearrangement uses TRBV6-5 and TRBJ2-5; TRBD2 is a possible D gene (5 bases). CDR1 MNHEY and CDR2 SVGAGI come from the germline V gene. The CDR3 loop spans 16 amino acids. V lost 4 bases, J lost 2 bases, and 17 bases lay in between. The CDR3 here is CASSSDVDSGQETQYF. The CDR3 region has the DNA TGTGCCAGCAGTTCCGATGTGGACTCCGGTCAAGAGACCCAGTACTTC.

This rearrangement joins TRBV19 to TRBJ1-5, with no clear D. The germline V and J ends were trimmed by 3 bases and 0 bases, with 6 bases remaining between them. Germline V lookup: CDR1 LNHDA, CDR2 SQIVND (reference sequence). CDR3 size: 14 residues. Here the CDR3 reads CASSILYSNQPQHF. The CDR3 DNA reads TGTGCCAGTAGTATCCTCTATAGCAATCAGCCCCAGCATTTT.

V usage is TRBV6-5 and J usage is TRBJ2-7, with 7 nucleotides matching TRBD1. Germline V gene lookup returns CDR1 MNHEY and CDR2 SVGAGI. J lost 0 bases, V lost 1 base, and 3 bases had no gene match. This CDR3 is built from 15 residues. The chain's CDR3 is CASSYLAGGSYEQYV. The CDR3 nucleotides are TGTGCCAGCAGTTACTTGGCAGGGGGCTCCTACGAGCAGTACGTC.

The V gene is TRBV6-1, the J gene TRBJ1-5; D remains ambiguous. Trimming took 4 bases from V and 2 from J, leaving 15 bases between them. The CDR3 is made up of 16 amino acids. The germline CDR1 and CDR2 sequences are MNHNS and SASEGT. The CDR3 coding sequence is TGTGCCAGCAGTGGAGCTCTTGGAGGCGGCAATCAGCCCCAGCATTTT. Protein: CASSGALGGGNQPQHF.

J is TRBJ1-6 and V is TRBV7-2; no reliable D call. This CDR3 is built from 15 residues. The V end lost 1 base, the J end lost 8 bases, and 12 bases lay between the germline ends. CDR1 and CDR2 from the germline V gene are SGHTA and FQGNSA. CDR3 nucleotide sequence: TGTGCCAGCAGCTTAGGACACTTAATAGATTCACCCCTCCACTTT. Translating gives CASSLGHLIDSPLHF.

The CDR3 loop is CASSLFLAIPDEQYF. The CDR3 DNA is TGTGCCAGCAGCCTTTTTCTGGCGATACCGGACGAGCAGTACTTC. The rearrangement links TRBV3-1 (or the pseudogene TRBV3-2) to TRBJ2-7; no reliable D call. This CDR3 is built from 15 residues. Germline CDR1 LGHDT, CDR2 YNNKEL (reference sequence). Between the trimmed V and J ends, which lost 4 bases and 5 bases, there was a span of 18 bases.

This chain links TRBV5-6 with TRBJ1-6; D is undetermined. The CDR3 totals 12 residues. The V end lost 4 bases, the J end lost 8 bases, and 7 bases lay between the germline ends. CDR1 is SGHDT, CDR2 YYEEEE, per germline. CDR3 protein: CASSGAYSPLHF. CDR3 nucleotide sequence: TGTGCCAGCAGCGGCGCCTATTCACCCCTCCACTTT.

The chain recombines TRBV7-9 with TRBJ1-2; tentatively, D is TRBD1 (6 bases). Germline loops: CDR1 SEHNR, CDR2 FQNEAQ (reference sequence). The CDR3 is made up of 14 amino acids. Between the trimmed V and J ends, which lost 5 bases and 3 bases, there was a span of 13 bases. The CDR3 is CASSPDSKYYGYTF. DNA for the CDR3: TGTGCCAGCAGCCCGGACAGTAAATACTATGGCTACACCTTC. Using reference TRBV7-9 and TRBJ1-2 for the parts outside the CDR3, the full variable domain is DTGVSQNPRHKITKRGQNVTFRCDPISEHNRLYWYRQTLGQGPEFLTYFQNEAQLEKSRLLSDRFSAERPKGSFSTLEIQRTEQGDSAMYLCASSPDSKYYGYTFGSGTRLTVV.

The chain carries TRBV9 and TRBJ2-3; 7 nucleotides align to TRBD2. Germline values: CDR1 SGDLS, CDR2 YYNGEE. The CDR3 contains 18 residues. V was pared by 3 bases and J by 1 base, with 14 bases of the junction left unmatched. This CDR3 reads CASSALAAPVFGTDTQYF. CDR3 DNA sequence: TGTGCCAGCAGCGCCCTAGCGGCGCCGGTCTTTGGCACAGATACGCAGTATTTT.

In its sample, this clone was seen once. The rearrangement links TRBV29-1 to TRBJ1-2; D possibly corresponds to TRBD1 (6 bases). Trimming removed 2 bases from V and 8 bases from J, with 15 bases in between. Looked up from germline, CDR1 is SQVTM and CDR2 is ANQGSEA. This CDR3 contains 13 residues. This chain's CDR3 is CSVELRGAGGYTF. The DNA of the CDR3 is TGCAGCGTTGAATTGAGGGGGGCAGGCGGCTACACCTTC.

J is TRBJ1-2 and V is TRBV4-2; D is uncertain. The CDR3 length is 15 residues. CDR1 LGHNA and CDR2 YNFKEQ come from the germline V gene. Trimming took off 0 bases at V and 4 bases at J, with 12 bases between the two ends. The chain's CDR3 is CASSQEGRAGYGYTF. The CDR3 nucleotides are TGTGCCAGCAGCCAAGAAGGGAGGGCTGGCTATGGCTACACCTTC.

This clone came up once. J is TRBJ2-5 and V is TRBV11-2, with D possibly TRBD2 on 6 matching bases. The CDR3 consists of 14 residues. CDR1 is SGHAT, CDR2 FQNNGV, per germline. V lost 6 bases and J 5 bases, leaving 16 bases between the germline ends. DNA for the CDR3: TGTGCCAGCAGGGATTGGGGGAGGCGGGAGACCCAGTACTTC. Its protein is CASRDWGRRETQYF. Full variable domain (missing parts from reference TRBV11-2 and TRBJ2-5): EAGVAQSPRYKIIEKRQSVAFWCNPISGHATLYWYQQILGQGPKLLIQFQNNGVVDDSQLPKDRFSAERLKGVDSTLKIQPAKLEDSAVYLCASRDWGRRETQYFGPGTRLLVL.